This T cell receptor (beta chain) emerged from a study of blood T cell repertoires in COVID-19. Study-wide background: The study drew acute and convalescent COVID-19 samples from the United States, Italy and Spain. Sources were T cells, B-cell-depleted T cells, or PBMCs; the material itself was cDNA or gDNA.

Per the authors' pipeline: From reference gene primer amplification, estimates of nucleated cell counts were derived. Sequencing was performed with immunoSEQ multiplex PCR; in TCRdb, only in-frame clones are kept and a portion is missing. The V and J calls and the clone size are those of that table, but D and trimming were determined from the DNA. The sample has 100,000 or so clones, roughly 80% seen once. Trimming stripped 5 bases from V and 4 bases from J, with 14 bases between. The CDR3 runs 14 residues. Per germline, CDR1 MNHEY and CDR2 SMNVEV (reference sequence). The chain joins TRBV27 to TRBJ1-2; tentatively, D is TRBD1 (6 bases). The origin of this receptor is a woman of 80 years or more with acute or convalescent COVID-19. The source material was peripheral blood. The CDR3 loop is CASSPGERGYGYTF. The DNA for the CDR3 is TGTGCCAGCAGTCCAGGGGAGCGGGGCTATGGCTACACCTTC.